This T cell receptor (beta chain) was sequenced during a study of CD8+ T cells in alopecia areata. Study-wide background: Patients in the treated group were given tofacitinib by mouth, 5 to 10 mg twice a day.

Treatment in this sample: oral pan-JAK inhibitor, 5-10 mg twice daily. V was clipped by 5 bases and J by 0 bases; unmatched bases: 17. The germline V gene encodes CDR1 SGHAT and CDR2 FQNNGV. CDR3 size: 19 residues. This clone was seen only a few times. cDNA reverse transcribed from extracted RNA served as the sequencing template. This table comes from immunoSEQ multiplex PCR, and its TCRdb copy is limited to in-frame clones, with some not included. This repertoire shows roughly 73,000 clones, approximately 28% found once; its top ten account for 14% to 15%. This chain connects TRBV11-2 to TRBJ2-5; the match to TRBD2 covers 8 bases. Material: CD8+ T cells sorted from blood, obtained at week 4, from a patient treated with tofacitinib. This clonotype originated in a human donor with alopecia areata. DNA for the CDR3: TGTGCCAGCAGCCCTGGAAACAATCGACTAGCGCGATACCAAGAGACCCAGTACTTC. It translates to CASSPGNNRLARYQETQYF.